The rows below give T cell receptor beta chains drawn from one sample of a study of spatial heterogeneity in lung cancer. TCRdb itself ran the 5' RACE reads through MiXCR, one entry per CDR3 protein. The repertoire holds 20,000 to 25,000 distinct CDR3 sequences, with 3.3% as singletons. The sequences come from PBMCs, collected at surgery. The receptor set was obtained from a female donor with early-stage non-small cell lung cancer. Both conserved end residues are part of each CDR3. The order of the fields is V gene, J gene, D gene, clone size, CDR3 protein, CDR3 DNA. D genes are given only for firm matches. The size of a clone is reported for some rows only, either as once, few or many, or as a class for expanded clones.

v_gene: TRBV10-1
j_gene: TRBJ2-1
d_gene: .
abundance: many
CDR3aa: CASSEGGSGSYNEQFF
CDR3nt: TGCGCCAGCAGTGAAGGCGGGTCCGGCTCCTACAATGAGCAGTTCTTC

v_gene: TRBV7-8
j_gene: TRBJ1-4
d_gene: TRBD1
abundance: .
CDR3aa: CASSPGQGYEKLFF
CDR3nt: TGTGCCAGCAGCCCGGGACAGGGTTATGAAAAACTGTTTTTT

v_gene: TRBV5-1
j_gene: TRBJ2-1
d_gene: TRBD2
abundance: many
CDR3aa: CASSWGTSGIYNEQFF
CDR3nt: TGCGCCAGCAGCTGGGGGACTAGCGGGATATACAATGAGCAGTTCTTC

v_gene: TRBV9
j_gene: TRBJ2-1
d_gene: TRBD2
abundance: many
CDR3aa: CASSGLDQRGSSYNEQFF
CDR3nt: TGTGCCAGCAGCGGACTAGATCAGCGGGGTAGCTCCTACAATGAGCAGTTCTTC

v_gene: TRBV7-2
j_gene: TRBJ1-5
d_gene: .
abundance: many
CDR3aa: CASSFQGVGNQPQHF
CDR3nt: TGTGCCAGCAGCTTCCAAGGGGTGGGCAATCAGCCCCAGCATTTT

v_gene: TRBV29-1
j_gene: TRBJ2-1
d_gene: TRBD2
abundance: many
CDR3aa: CSVGTTSGYYNEQFF
CDR3nt: TGCAGCGTTGGAACCACTAGCGGTTATTACAATGAGCAGTTCTTC

v_gene: TRBV27
j_gene: TRBJ1-6
d_gene: TRBD1
abundance: many
CDR3aa: CASATGTGGSSYNSPLHF
CDR3nt: TGTGCCAGCGCAACCGGGACAGGGGGTAGCTCCTATAATTCACCCCTCCACTTT

v_gene: TRBV19
j_gene: TRBJ2-7
d_gene: .
abundance: .
CDR3aa: CASSPGDPFGRSYEQYF
CDR3nt: TGTGCCAGTAGTCCCGGGGATCCCTTCGGGCGGTCCTACGAGCAGTACTTC

v_gene: TRBV7-7
j_gene: TRBJ2-3
d_gene: TRBD2
abundance: many
CDR3aa: CASSLGLGITDTQYF
CDR3nt: TGTGCTAGCAGCTTGGGACTAGGAATCACAGATACGCAGTATTTT

v_gene: TRBV29-1
j_gene: TRBJ2-5
d_gene: TRBD1
abundance: many
CDR3aa: CSVEHRGETQYF
CDR3nt: TGCAGCGTTGAACACAGGGGTGAGACCCAGTACTTC

v_gene: TRBV19
j_gene: TRBJ2-2
d_gene: TRBD1
abundance: .
CDR3aa: CASSPRTGQDLRELFF
CDR3nt: TGTGCCAGTAGTCCTCGGACAGGGCAGGACTTGCGGGAGCTGTTTTTT

v_gene: TRBV12-3/TRBV12-4
j_gene: TRBJ2-3
d_gene: .
abundance: many
CDR3aa: CASSLWGEDTQYF
CDR3nt: TGTGCCAGCAGTTTATGGGGAGAAGATACGCAGTATTTT

v_gene: TRBV7-2
j_gene: TRBJ2-1
d_gene: .
abundance: many
CDR3aa: CASSPRLGAYNEQFF
CDR3nt: TGTGCCAGCAGCCCTCGGCTGGGAGCCTACAATGAGCAGTTCTTC